This T cell receptor beta chain is drawn from a study of neurological immune-mediated disorders. Study observations and caveats: Among 34 multiple sclerosis patients, 18 had repertoires that phylogenetic grouping placed in one related-CDR3 cluster, a possible signature. Association of the multiple sclerosis repertoire cluster with clinical or MRI features was not observed for any feature. No sharing of CDR3 amino acid sequences was observed among expanded clones across subjects, suggesting private repertoires in all groups.

This clonotype came up many times. The antigen is not known. Trimming cost V 0 bases and J 6 bases, with 12 bases left between them. Germline lookup yields CDR1 SGHRS and CDR2 YFSETQ. This CDR3 comprises 14 residues. As to time point: longitudinal time-point 1 (baseline). The unsorted libraries were prepared from 2 million PBMCs (stored at -80 C). TCRdb re-called the 5' RACE reads through MiXCR, storing one row per CDR3 protein. The profile shows tens of thousands of distinct CDR3 sequences, 3% to 3.5% of them singletons. The V gene is TRBV5-1, the J gene TRBJ1-2; D is unclear. This TCR was sampled from a woman aged 60-75 years with multiple sclerosis. The specimen sequenced was PBMCs. CDR3 bases: TGCGCCAGCAGCTTGGGGGAGTTCATGGATGGCTACACCTTC. This sequence encodes CASSLGEFMDGYTF.